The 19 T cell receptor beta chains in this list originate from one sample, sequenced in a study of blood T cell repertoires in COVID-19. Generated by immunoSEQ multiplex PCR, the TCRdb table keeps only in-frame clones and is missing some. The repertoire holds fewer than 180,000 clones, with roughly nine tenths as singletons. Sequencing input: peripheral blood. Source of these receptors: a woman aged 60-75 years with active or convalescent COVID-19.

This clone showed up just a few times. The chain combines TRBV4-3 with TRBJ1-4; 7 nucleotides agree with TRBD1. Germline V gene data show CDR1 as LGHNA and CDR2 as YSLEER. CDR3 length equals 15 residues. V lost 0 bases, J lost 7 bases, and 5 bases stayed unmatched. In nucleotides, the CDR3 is TGCGCCAGCAGCCAAGATGGCAGGGGGAGTGAAAAACTGTTTTTT. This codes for CASSQDGRGSEKLFF.

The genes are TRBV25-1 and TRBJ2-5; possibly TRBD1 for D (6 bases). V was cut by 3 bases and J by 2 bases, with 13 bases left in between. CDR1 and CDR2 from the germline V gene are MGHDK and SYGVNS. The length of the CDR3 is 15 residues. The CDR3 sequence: CASSDPQGNQETQYF. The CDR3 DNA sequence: TGTGCCAGCAGTGATCCGCAGGGGAATCAAGAGACCCAGTACTTC.

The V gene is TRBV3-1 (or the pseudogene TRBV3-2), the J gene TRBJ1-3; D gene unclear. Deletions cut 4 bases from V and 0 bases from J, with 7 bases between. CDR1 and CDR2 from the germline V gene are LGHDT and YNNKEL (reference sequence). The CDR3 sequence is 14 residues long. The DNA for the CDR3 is TGTGCCAGCAGCCCGCCGGGCTCTGGAAACACCATATATTTT. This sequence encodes CASSPPGSGNTIYF.

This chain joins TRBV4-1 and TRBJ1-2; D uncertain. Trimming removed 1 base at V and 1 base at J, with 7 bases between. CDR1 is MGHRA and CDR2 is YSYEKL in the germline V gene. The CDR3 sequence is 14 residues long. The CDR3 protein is CASSQAMRNYGYTF. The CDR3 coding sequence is TGCGCCAGCAGCCAAGCCATGCGTAACTATGGCTACACCTTC.

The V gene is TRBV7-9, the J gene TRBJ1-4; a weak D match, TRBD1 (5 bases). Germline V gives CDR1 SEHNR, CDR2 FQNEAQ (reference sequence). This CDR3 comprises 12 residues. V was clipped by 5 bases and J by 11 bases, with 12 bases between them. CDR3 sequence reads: CASSESGPKLFF. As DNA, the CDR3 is TGTGCCAGCAGCGAGTCAGGGCCTAAACTGTTTTTT.

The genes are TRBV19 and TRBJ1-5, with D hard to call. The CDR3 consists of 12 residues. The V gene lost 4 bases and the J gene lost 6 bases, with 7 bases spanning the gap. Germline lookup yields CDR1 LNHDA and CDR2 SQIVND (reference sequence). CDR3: CASSTPGQPQHF. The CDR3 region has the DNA TGTGCCAGTAGTACCCCGGGTCAGCCCCAGCATTTT.

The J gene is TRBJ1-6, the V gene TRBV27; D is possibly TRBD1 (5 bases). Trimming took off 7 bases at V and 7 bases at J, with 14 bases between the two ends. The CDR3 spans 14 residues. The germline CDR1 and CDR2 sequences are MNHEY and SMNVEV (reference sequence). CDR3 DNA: TGTGCCAGCACTAAACGCGGGGGGAATTCACCCCTCCACTTT. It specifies CASTKRGGNSPLHF.

The chain's CDR3 is CASSFTTDQETQYF. Here the CDR3 DNA reads TGTGCCAGCTCGTTTACCACAGACCAAGAGACCCAGTACTTC. The gene calls are TRBV2 and TRBJ2-5; D is unclear. Between the trimmed V and J ends, which lost 8 bases and 0 bases, there was a span of 13 bases. Germline loops: CDR1 SNHLY, CDR2 FYNNEI. The CDR3 contains 14 residues. Supplemented by reference TRBV2 and TRBJ2-5, the full variable domain reads EPEVTQTPSHQVTQMGQEVILRCVPISNHLYFYWYRQILGQKVEFLVSFYNNEISEKSEIFDDQFSVERPDGSNFTLKIRSTKLEDSAMYFCASSFTTDQETQYFGPGTRLLVL.

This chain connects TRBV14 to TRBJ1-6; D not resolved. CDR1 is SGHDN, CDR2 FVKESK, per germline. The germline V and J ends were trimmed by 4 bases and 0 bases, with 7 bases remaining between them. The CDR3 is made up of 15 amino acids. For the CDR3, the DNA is TGTGCCAGCAGCCTCCTCGGCTCCTATAATTCACCCCTCCACTTT. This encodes CASSLLGSYNSPLHF. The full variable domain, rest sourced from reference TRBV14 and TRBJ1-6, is EAGVTQFPSHSVIEKGQTVTLRCDPISGHDNLYWYRRVMGKEIKFLLHFVKESKQDESGMPNNRFLAERTGGTYSTLKVQPAELEDSGVYFCASSLLGSYNSPLHFGNGTRLTVT.

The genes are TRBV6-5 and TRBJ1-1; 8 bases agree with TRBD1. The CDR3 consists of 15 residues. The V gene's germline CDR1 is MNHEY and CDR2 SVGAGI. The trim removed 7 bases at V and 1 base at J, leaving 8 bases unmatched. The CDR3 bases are TGTGCCAGCATTGGGACAGGCGGGAAGAACACTGAAGCTTTCTTT. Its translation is CASIGTGGKNTEAFF.

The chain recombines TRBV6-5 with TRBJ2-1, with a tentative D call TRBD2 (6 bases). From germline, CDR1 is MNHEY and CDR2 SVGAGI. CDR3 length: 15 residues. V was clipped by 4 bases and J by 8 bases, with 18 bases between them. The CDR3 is CASSSQTSSGDEQFF. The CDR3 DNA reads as TGTGCCAGCAGTTCTCAGACTAGTTCCGGCGATGAGCAGTTCTTC.

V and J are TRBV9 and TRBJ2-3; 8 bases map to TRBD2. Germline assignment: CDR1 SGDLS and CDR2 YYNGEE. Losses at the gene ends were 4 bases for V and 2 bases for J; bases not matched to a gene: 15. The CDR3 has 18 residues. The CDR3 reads CASSPGAGGYLSTDTQYF. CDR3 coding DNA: TGTGCCAGCAGCCCCGGGGCGGGGGGCTACCTCTCCACAGATACGCAGTATTTT. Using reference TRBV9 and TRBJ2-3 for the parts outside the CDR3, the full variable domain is DSGVTQTPKHLITATGQRVTLRCSPRSGDLSVYWYQQSLDQGLQFLIQYYNGEERAKGNILERFSAQQFPDLHSELNLSSLELGDSALYFCASSPGAGGYLSTDTQYFGPGTRLTVL.

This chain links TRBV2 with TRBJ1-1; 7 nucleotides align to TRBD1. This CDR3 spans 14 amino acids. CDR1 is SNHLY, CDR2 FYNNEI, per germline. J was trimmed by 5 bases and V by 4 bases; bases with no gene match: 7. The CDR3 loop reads CASSGRQGLTEAFF. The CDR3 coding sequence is TGTGCCAGCAGTGGGCGACAGGGATTGACTGAAGCTTTCTTT.

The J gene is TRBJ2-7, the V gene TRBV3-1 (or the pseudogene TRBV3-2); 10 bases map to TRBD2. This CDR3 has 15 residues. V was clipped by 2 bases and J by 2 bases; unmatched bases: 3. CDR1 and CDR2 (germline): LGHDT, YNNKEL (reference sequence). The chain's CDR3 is CASSQFSGGAYEQYF. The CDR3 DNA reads TGTGCCAGCAGCCAATTCAGCGGGGGGGCCTACGAGCAGTACTTC.

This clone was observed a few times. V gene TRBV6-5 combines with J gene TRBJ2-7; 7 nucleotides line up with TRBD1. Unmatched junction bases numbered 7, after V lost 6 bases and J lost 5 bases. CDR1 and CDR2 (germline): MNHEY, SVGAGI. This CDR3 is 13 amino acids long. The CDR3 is CASSQGEMNEQYF. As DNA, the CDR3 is TGTGCCAGCAGCCAGGGGGAGATGAACGAGCAGTACTTC.

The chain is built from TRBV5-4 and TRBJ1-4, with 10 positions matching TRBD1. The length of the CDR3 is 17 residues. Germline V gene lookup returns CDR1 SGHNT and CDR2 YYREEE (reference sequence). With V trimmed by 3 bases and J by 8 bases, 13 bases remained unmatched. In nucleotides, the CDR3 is TGTGCCAGCAGCTCCGGGACAGGGGAAAAAGGGCGGGAAAAACTGTTTTTT. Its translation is CASSSGTGEKGREKLFF. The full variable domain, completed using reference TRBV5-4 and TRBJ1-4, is ETGVTQSPTHLIKTRGQQVTLRCSSQSGHNTVSWYQQALGQGPQFIFQYYREEENGRGNFPPRFSGLQFPNYSSELNVNALELDDSALYLCASSSGTGEKGREKLFFGSGTQLSVL.

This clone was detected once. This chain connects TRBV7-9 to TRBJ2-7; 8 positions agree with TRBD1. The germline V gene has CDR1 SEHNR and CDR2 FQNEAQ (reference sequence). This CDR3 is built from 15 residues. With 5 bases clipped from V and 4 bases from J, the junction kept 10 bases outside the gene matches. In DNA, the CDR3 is TGTGCCAGCAGCCCCCAGGGGGCGAGGGATTACGAGCAGTACTTC. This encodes CASSPQGARDYEQYF.

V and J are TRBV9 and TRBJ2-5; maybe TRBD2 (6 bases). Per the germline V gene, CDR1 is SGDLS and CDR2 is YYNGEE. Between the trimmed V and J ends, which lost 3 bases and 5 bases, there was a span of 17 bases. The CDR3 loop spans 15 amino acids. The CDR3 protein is CASSAGTYLGETQYF. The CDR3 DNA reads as TGTGCCAGCAGCGCCGGGACTTACCTCGGGGAGACCCAGTACTTC.

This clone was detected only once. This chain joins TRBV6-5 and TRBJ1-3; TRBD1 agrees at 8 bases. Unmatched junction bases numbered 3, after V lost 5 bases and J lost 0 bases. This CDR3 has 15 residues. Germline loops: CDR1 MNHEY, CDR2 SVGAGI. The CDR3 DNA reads TGTGCCAGCAGTAGAGGGACAGGCTCTGGAAACACCATATATTTT. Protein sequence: CASSRGTGSGNTIYF.